A selection of T cell receptor beta chains follows, all from one sample in a study of breast tumors, draining lymph nodes, adjacent tissues. TCRdb ran MiXCR on the multiplex PCR reads and lists one entry per CDR3 protein. The sample comprises around 300,000 distinct CDR3 sequences, under 35% of which are singletons, and 1.1% rests with the top ten. The sequenced sample was axillary lymph node tissue. These receptors all come from a female donor with breast cancer. Some clones in this sample may be carry-over from other donors' samples. Each CDR3 is given with its conserved first and last residue. Fields, in order: V gene, J gene, D gene, clone size, CDR3 DNA, CDR3 protein. D genes are given only for firm matches. Size values are once, few and many counts, or a class for expanded clones, and some rows have none.

>TRBV15|TRBJ2-3|TRBD1|many
TGTGCCACCAGCAGGGATAGACAGGGGAGCGCAGATACGCAGTATTTT
CATSRDRQGSADTQYF
>TRBV27|TRBJ2-1|-|-
TGTGCCAGCAGTTTAAGCGGTCAGGGGTCCACCCCTTCCTACAATGAGCAGTTCTTC
CASSLSGQGSTPSYNEQFF
>TRBV3-1|TRBJ2-5|-|many
TGTGCCAGCAGCCAAGGTCCGGGGGAAGAGACCCAGTACTTC
CASSQGPGEETQYF
>TRBV19|TRBJ2-1|TRBD2|many
TGTGCCAGTAGTATTGGGGGGACTAGACGGGAAAATGAGCAGTTCTTC
CASSIGGTRRENEQFF
>TRBV24-1|TRBJ2-4|-|many
TGTGCCACCAGTGATGGAAGAGGGGACAAAAACATTCAGTACTTC
CATSDGRGDKNIQYF
>TRBV28|TRBJ1-5|-|few
TGTGCCAGCAGTTTTGAGAGGGGCAATCAGCCCCAGCATTTT
CASSFERGNQPQHF
>TRBV11-3|TRBJ2-1|TRBD2|-
TGTGCCAGCAGCGGACGCCGGCTAGCGGGAAATGGAATATATGAGCAGTTCTTC
CASSGRRLAGNGIYEQFF
>TRBV19|TRBJ2-7|-|many
TGTGCCAGTAGTATAGGACTGAGCTCCTACGAGCAGTACTTC
CASSIGLSSYEQYF
>TRBV20-1|TRBJ2-7|-|many
TGCAGTGCTAGCAGCCCCAGGCGACCTCGTAGGTACGAGCAGTACTTC
CSASSPRRPRRYEQYF
>TRBV5-1|TRBJ2-1|TRBD2|many
TGCGCCAGCAGCAGACTTCTAGCGGGAGAACACAATGAGCAGTTCTTC
CASSRLLAGEHNEQFF
>TRBV27|TRBJ1-6|-|few
TGTGCCACCAGGGACGGCTATAATTCACCCCTCCACTTT
CATRDGYNSPLHF
>TRBV24-1|TRBJ2-5|-|once
TGTGCCACCAGTGATTTGAAGGGACTGTACTTC
CATSDLKGLYF
>TRBV5-1|TRBJ1-6|TRBD1|-
TGCGCCAGCAGCTTCAGCCCGACAGGGGGCTATAATTCACCCCTCCACTTT
CASSFSPTGGYNSPLHF
>TRBV19|TRBJ2-1|-|many
TGTGCCAGTAGTATAGATTCTAATGAGCAGTTCTTC
CASSIDSNEQFF
>TRBV12-3/TRBV12-4|TRBJ2-1|-|-
TGTGCCAGCACCAACCTAGCCCTCTCCTACAATGAGCAGTCCTTC
CASTNLALSYNEQSF
>TRBV7-3|TRBJ2-3|TRBD2|-
TGTGCCAGCAGCTCCCCCCGTTTTGCTAGCGGGAGCACAGATACGCAGTATTTT
CASSSPRFASGSTDTQYF
>TRBV5-5|TRBJ2-7|TRBD2|-
TGTGCCAGCAGCTTCTCCCTAGCGGGAGGTTACGAGCAGTACTTC
CASSFSLAGGYEQYF
>TRBV18|TRBJ2-2|-|-
TGTGCCAGCTCACCTGTGACAGCGAACACCGGGGAGCTGTTTTTT
CASSPVTANTGELFF